The 28 T cell receptor beta chains presented below share a single source sample, sequenced in a study of response to subunit inactivated influenza vaccine (dated by TCRdb to 2016 to 2019). Library construction relied on RT-PCR. The instrument given in TCRdb is Illumina HiSeq 2500. Using fastp at Q25 and MiXCR, TCRdb reprocessed the public reads and kept productive beta chains. Rows are combined by CDR3 protein, so each entry shows the most common genes and DNA. This sample comprises over 800,000 distinct CDR3 sequences, 21% of them detected only once. The ten largest clones take up roughly a tenth of the sample. Specimen: PBMCs from blood, collected 5 days after vaccination. All receptors derive from a man aged 50 or older who received an inactivated influenza vaccine. Donor details come from another sample of the same person, matched by shared clones.

This clonotype was seen a few times. The rearrangement joins TRBV29-1 to TRBJ2-3; D is possibly TRBD1 (5 bases). Germline V lookup: CDR1 SQVTM, CDR2 ANQGSEA. This CDR3 comprises 11 residues. V gave up 7 bases and J gave up 5 bases, with 10 bases separating them. The CDR3 DNA follows: TGCAGCGCTGCAGGGAAAGATACGCAGTATTTT. This gives the protein CSAAGKDTQYF.

This clonotype was found many times. The rearrangement uses TRBV20-1 and TRBJ2-7, with 10 bases lining up with TRBD1. The CDR3 runs to 14 residues. Germline CDR1 and CDR2: DFQATT and SNEGSKA (reference sequence). The V gene end was trimmed by 3 bases and the J gene end by 2 bases; junction bases not matched to a gene: 4. The CDR3 loop is CSASFGTGAYEQYF. The CDR3 DNA reads as TGCAGTGCTAGCTTCGGGACAGGGGCCTACGAGCAGTACTTC.

This clonotype showed up just a few times. The chain employs TRBV5-1 and TRBJ2-1; 7 bases line up with TRBD2. Germline values: CDR1 SGHRS, CDR2 YFSETQ. The junction had 9 bases not matched to a gene; V was cut back by 4 bases and J by 2 bases. The CDR3 totals 16 residues. The CDR3 sequence: CASSHPRLATYNEQFF. The CDR3 nucleotides read TGCGCCAGCAGCCACCCACGACTAGCTACCTACAATGAGCAGTTCTTC.

This clonotype was seen at least ten times. The rearrangement links TRBV5-1 to TRBJ2-5; TRBD1 is a possible D gene (6 bases). This CDR3 has 14 amino acids. Germline loops: CDR1 SGHRS, CDR2 YFSETQ. Trimming shortened V by 4 bases and J by 4 bases, and 14 bases separated the two germline ends. CDR3 protein: CASSHGQGTETQYF. The DNA of the CDR3 is TGCGCCAGCAGCCACGGGCAGGGGACAGAGACCCAGTACTTC.

This clonotype was detected ten times or more. The chain links TRBV7-2 to TRBJ2-2; possibly TRBD2 for D (6 bases). Germline V CDR1 and CDR2: SGHTA, FQGNSA. The length of the CDR3 is 16 residues. The V and J ends lost 5 bases and 4 bases respectively, with 17 bases between them. CDR3 sequence (DNA): TGTGCCAGCAGCCCCCAGGGAGGCCCACTCACCGGGGAGCTGTTTTTT. Its translation: CASSPQGGPLTGELFF.

This clonotype is medium-sized in the sample. V and J are TRBV4-2 and TRBJ2-5; 11 bases align to TRBD1. This CDR3 has 16 residues. Per the germline V gene, CDR1 is LGHNA and CDR2 is YNFKEQ. The V segment lost 4 bases and the J segment 2 bases; nucleotides outside the gene matches: 6. In nucleotides, the CDR3 is TGTGCCAGCAGCCTCGGGACAGGGGGACCACAAGAGACCCAGTACTTC. This codes for CASSLGTGGPQETQYF.

This chain uses TRBV12-3 or TRBV12-4 with TRBJ1-5, with D hard to call. The CDR3 spans 13 residues. V shed 3 bases and J shed 3 bases, with 6 bases lying between them. The CDR3 DNA reads as TGTGCCAGCAGTTTTGAAGACAATCAGCCCCAGCATTTT. Protein: CASSFEDNQPQHF.

This chain connects TRBV28 to TRBJ1-3, with D possibly matching TRBD1 (5 bases). Trimming took off 5 bases at V and 0 bases at J, with 14 bases between the two ends. This CDR3 is built from 16 residues. CDR1 and CDR2 (germline): MDHEN, SYDVKM. CDR3: CASSLGRVYSGNTIYF. The CDR3 DNA is TGTGCCAGCAGTCTAGGCAGGGTCTACTCTGGAAACACCATATATTTT.

CDR3 bases: TGTGCCAGCAGTTTCGGGCAGGGCGGTCCCGGGGAGCTGTTTTTT. This encodes CASSFGQGGPGELFF. The chain has TRBV6-2 or TRBV6-3 and TRBJ2-2; the D gene is possibly TRBD1 (5 bases). CDR3 length: 15 residues. Germline lookup yields CDR1 MNHEY and CDR2 SVGEGT. The germline V and J ends were trimmed by 4 bases and 6 bases, with 15 bases remaining between them.

J is TRBJ2-5 and V is TRBV25-1, with D possibly being TRBD1 or TRBD2 (5 bases each). Trimming took off 4 bases at V and 6 bases at J, with 18 bases between the two ends. Germline V gene sequence: CDR1 MGHDK, CDR2 SYGVNS. There are 15 residues in the CDR3. CDR3: CASSGLGPTGKTQYF. CDR3 DNA sequence: TGTGCCAGCAGTGGACTGGGACCCACAGGAAAGACCCAGTACTTC.

This clonotype was counted at least ten times. V gene TRBV10-3 combines with J gene TRBJ2-1; D is uncertain. The ends were cut back, 3 bases at V and 8 bases at J, with 8 bases in the middle. Looked up from germline, CDR1 is ENHRY and CDR2 is SYGVKD. The CDR3 sequence is 12 residues long. The CDR3: CAISDSFDEQFF. The CDR3 region has the DNA TGTGCCATCAGTGATTCGTTCGATGAGCAGTTCTTC.

The rearrangement uses TRBV29-1 and TRBJ1-2, with TRBD1 identical over 8 bases. The CDR3 is made up of 15 amino acids. V was clipped by 4 bases and J by 8 bases; unmatched bases: 15. CDR1 is SQVTM and CDR2 is ANQGSEA in the germline V gene. For the CDR3, the DNA is TGCAGCGTTGGGCCCATCCAGGGGGCGTCTCGGGGCTACACCTTC. Residues: CSVGPIQGASRGYTF.

A few counts support this clonotype. The chain is built from TRBV5-1 and TRBJ1-4; no definite D call. V was cut by 0 bases and J by 0 bases, with 3 bases left in between. This CDR3 spans 14 amino acids. Looked up from germline, CDR1 is SGHRS and CDR2 is YFSETQ. The CDR3 protein is CASSLDTTNEKLFF. Here the CDR3 DNA reads TGCGCCAGCAGCTTGGACACAACTAATGAAAAACTGTTTTTT.

This clonotype was seen a few times. The V call is TRBV9, the J call TRBJ2-1; D is ambiguous. With 0 bases removed from V and 11 bases from J, the gap between germline ends came to 9 bases. CDR3 length equals 12 residues. CDR1 SGDLS and CDR2 YYNGEE come from the germline V gene. The CDR3: CASSVVDQKQFF. The CDR3 DNA reads as TGTGCCAGCAGCGTAGTGGACCAAAAGCAGTTCTTC. Looking up the rest from reference TRBV9 and TRBJ2-1 gives the full variable domain: DSGVTQTPKHLITATGQRVTLRCSPRSGDLSVYWYQQSLDQGLQFLIQYYNGEERAKGNILERFSAQQFPDLHSELNLSSLELGDSALYFCASSVVDQKQFFGPGTRLTVL.

The chain uses TRBV18 and TRBJ2-7, with D possibly being TRBD2 (6 bases). The CDR3 runs 16 residues. V was trimmed by 3 bases and J by 0 bases, leaving 15 bases between them. CDR1 and CDR2 from the germline V gene are KGHSH and LQKENI. The CDR3 protein is CASSPKFRDFSYEQYF. CDR3 DNA: TGTGCCAGCTCACCCAAGTTCCGGGACTTCTCCTACGAGCAGTACTTC.

This clonotype was detected only a few times. The genes are TRBV12-3 or TRBV12-4 and TRBJ2-1; D is unclear. CDR3 length equals 13 residues. Trimming took off 3 bases at V and 4 bases at J, with 7 bases between the two ends. This CDR3 reads CASSFLGYNEQFF. For the CDR3, the DNA is TGTGCCAGCAGTTTTCTTGGTTACAATGAGCAGTTCTTC.

The chain joins TRBV4-3 to TRBJ1-6; TRBD1 might be the D (6 bases). Germline lookup yields CDR1 LGHNA and CDR2 YSLEER. With 1 base removed from V and 9 bases from J, the gap between germline ends came to 10 bases. This CDR3 has 14 amino acids. DNA of the CDR3: TGCGCCAGCAGCCAAGCAGGGGAGGGTTCACCCCTCCACTTT. Amino acids: CASSQAGEGSPLHF.

The V and J genes are TRBV7-9 and TRBJ1-1; D gene ambiguous. The CDR3 sequence is 14 residues long. With 3 bases removed from V and 0 bases from J, the gap between germline ends came to 8 bases. Germline V gene data show CDR1 as SEHNR and CDR2 as FQNEAQ (reference sequence). In nucleotides, the CDR3 is TGTGCCAGCAGCTTTGGCAAAATGAACACTGAAGCTTTCTTT. Translation gives CASSFGKMNTEAFF.

This clonotype was detected a few times. The rearrangement uses TRBV20-1 and TRBJ2-1; 11 bases align to TRBD2. Germline-derived CDR1 and CDR2 are DFQATT and SNEGSKA (reference sequence). The CDR3 has 16 residues. V trimming: 6 bases; J trimming: 1 base; junction bases outside the gene matches: 8. CDR3 sequence: CSAQRTSGLSYNEQFF. CDR3 bases: TGCAGTGCCCAAAGGACTAGCGGGTTGTCCTACAATGAGCAGTTCTTC.

Only a few counts were recorded for this clonotype. The J gene is TRBJ1-1, the V gene TRBV7-9; D possibly corresponds to TRBD1 (5 bases). The CDR3 runs to 13 residues. Germline V gene lookup returns CDR1 SEHNR and CDR2 FQNEAQ (reference sequence). Trimming cost V 5 bases and J 6 bases, with 13 bases left between them. The CDR3: CASSGIQGAEAFF. DNA of the CDR3: TGTGCCAGCAGCGGGATCCAGGGCGCTGAAGCTTTCTTT.

The rearrangement links TRBV28 to TRBJ2-1, with 8 nucleotides matching TRBD1. This CDR3 region has 13 residues. Per the germline V gene, CDR1 is MDHEN and CDR2 is SYDVKM. Trimming took 7 bases from V and 7 from J; bases not matched to a gene: 6. This CDR3 is CASTTGGWNEQFF. In DNA, the CDR3 is TGTGCCAGCACTACAGGGGGTTGGAATGAGCAGTTCTTC. Supplemented by reference TRBV28 and TRBJ2-1, the full variable domain reads DVKVTQSSRYLVKRTGEKVFLECVQDMDHENMFWYRQDPGLGLRLIYFSYDVKMKEKGDIPEGYSVSREKKERFSLILESASTNQTSMYLCASTTGGWNEQFFGPGTRLTVL.

In this sample, this clonotype turned up many times. The V and J genes are TRBV12-3 or TRBV12-4 and TRBJ1-2; no definite D call. Between the trimmed V and J ends, which lost 3 bases and 5 bases, there was a span of 10 bases. This CDR3 contains 13 residues. The DNA for the CDR3 is TGTGCCAGCAGTTTGAGGACGGTTTATGGCTACACCTTC. Amino acid sequence: CASSLRTVYGYTF.

V is TRBV3-1 and J is TRBJ2-1, with 12 bases fitting TRBD2. After removal of 1 base from V and 10 bases from J, the junction contained 8 bases not matched to a gene. This CDR3 comprises 16 residues. Germline lookup yields CDR1 LGHDT and CDR2 YNNKEL (reference sequence). CDR3 bases: TGTGCCAGCAGCCAAGCGGGGACTAGCGGGCGGTTGGAGCAGTTCTTC. Protein product: CASSQAGTSGRLEQFF.

This clonotype was recorded at least ten times. This rearrangement joins TRBV7-2 to TRBJ2-1, with TRBD1 matching 9 bases. CDR1 and CDR2 from the germline V gene are SGHTA and FQGNSA. The CDR3 spans 13 residues. After removal of 4 bases from V and 7 bases from J, the junction contained 2 bases not matched to a gene. In DNA form, the CDR3 reads TGTGCCAGCAGCTACGGGACAGGGAATGAGCAGTTCTTC. Translation: CASSYGTGNEQFF.

This clonotype appeared a few times. The chain links TRBV20-1 to TRBJ2-5; no clear D gene. Germline assignment: CDR1 DFQATT and CDR2 SNEGSKA (reference sequence). This CDR3 is built from 15 residues. V shed 3 bases and J shed 1 base, with 15 bases lying between them. The CDR3 spells CSASPPTGVQETQYF. For the CDR3, the DNA is TGCAGTGCTAGTCCCCCGACGGGCGTCCAAGAGACCCAGTACTTC.

This sequence joins TRBV6-4 and TRBJ1-2; 7 bases line up with TRBD1. The junction had 11 bases not matched to a gene; V was cut back by 0 bases and J by 4 bases. Per the germline V gene, CDR1 is MRHNA and CDR2 is SNTAGT. The CDR3 totals 17 residues. CDR3 nucleotide sequence: TGTGCCAGCAGTGACTCCACTTTTAGGGGGCAAATCTATGGCTACACCTTC. This codes for CASSDSTFRGQIYGYTF.

In its sample, this clonotype was seen a few times. This may come from a read error, since a much larger clone is one base off. The chain uses TRBV11-2 and TRBJ2-7; 11 bases align to TRBD1. CDR1 and CDR2 from the germline V gene are SGHAT and FQNNGV. The CDR3 covers 14 residues. The V segment lost 8 bases and the J segment 3 bases; nucleotides outside the gene matches: 6. The DNA for the CDR3 is TGTGCCAGCGGCGCCGGGACAGGGGGCTACGAGCAGTACTTC. Translating it yields CASGAGTGGYEQYF. The whole variable domain, filled in from reference TRBV11-2 and TRBJ2-7, reads EAGVAQSPRYKIIEKRQSVAFWCNPISGHATLYWYQQILGQGPKLLIQFQNNGVVDDSQLPKDRFSAERLKGVDSTLKIQPAKLEDSAVYLCASGAGTGGYEQYFGPGTRLTVT.

The chain uses TRBV6-4 and TRBJ1-6, with 8 positions matching TRBD1. The V segment lost 6 bases and the J segment 9 bases; nucleotides outside the gene matches: 13. Germline assignment: CDR1 MRHNA and CDR2 SNTAGT. The CDR3 has 16 amino acids. For the CDR3, the DNA is TGTGCCAGCAGATTCCCCCAGACAGGGGTCCTTTCACCCCTCCACTTT. Amino acid sequence: CASRFPQTGVLSPLHF.